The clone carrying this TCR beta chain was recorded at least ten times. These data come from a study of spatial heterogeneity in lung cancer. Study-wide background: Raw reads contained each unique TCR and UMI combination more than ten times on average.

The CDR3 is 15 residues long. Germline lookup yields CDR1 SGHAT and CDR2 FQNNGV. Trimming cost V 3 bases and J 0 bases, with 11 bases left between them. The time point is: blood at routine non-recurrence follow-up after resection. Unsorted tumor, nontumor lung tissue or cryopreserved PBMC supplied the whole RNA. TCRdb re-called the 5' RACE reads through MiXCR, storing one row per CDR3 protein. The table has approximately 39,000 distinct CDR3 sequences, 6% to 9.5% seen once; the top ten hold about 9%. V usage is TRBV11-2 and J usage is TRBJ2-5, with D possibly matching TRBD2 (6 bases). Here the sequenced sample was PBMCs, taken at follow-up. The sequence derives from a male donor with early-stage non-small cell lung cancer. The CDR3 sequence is CASSLEGRYQETQYF. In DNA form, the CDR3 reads TGTGCCAGCAGCTTGGAGGGAAGGTACCAAGAGACCCAGTACTTC.